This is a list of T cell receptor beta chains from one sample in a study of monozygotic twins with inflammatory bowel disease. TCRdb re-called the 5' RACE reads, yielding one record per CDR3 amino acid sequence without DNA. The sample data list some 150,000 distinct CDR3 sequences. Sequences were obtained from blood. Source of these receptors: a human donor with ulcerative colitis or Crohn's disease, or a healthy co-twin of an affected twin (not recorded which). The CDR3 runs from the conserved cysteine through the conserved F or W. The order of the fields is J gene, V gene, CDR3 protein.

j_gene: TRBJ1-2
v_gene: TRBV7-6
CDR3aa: CASSFPGLHGYTF

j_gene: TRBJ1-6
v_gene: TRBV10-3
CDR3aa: CAISGQGNSPLHF

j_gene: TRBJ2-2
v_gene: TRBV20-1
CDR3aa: CSARVGGVGYGELFF

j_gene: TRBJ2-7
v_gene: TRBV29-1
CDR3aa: CSVAGDTYEQYF

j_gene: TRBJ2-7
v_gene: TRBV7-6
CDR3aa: CASSPSSGSFYEQYF

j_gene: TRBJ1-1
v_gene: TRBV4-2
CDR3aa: CASSQVRTENTEAFF

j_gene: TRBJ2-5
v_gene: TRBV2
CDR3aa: CASSGTRWETQYF

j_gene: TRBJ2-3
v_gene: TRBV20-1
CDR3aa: CSARAYSGSPTDTQYF

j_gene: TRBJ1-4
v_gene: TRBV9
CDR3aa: CASSVEGENEKLFF

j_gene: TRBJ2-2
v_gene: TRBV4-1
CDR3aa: CASSQDSTTSGVGRNTGELFF

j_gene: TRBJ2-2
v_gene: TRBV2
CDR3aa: CASSRQGRNTGELFF

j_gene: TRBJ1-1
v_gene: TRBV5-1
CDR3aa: CASSLAGTDAFF

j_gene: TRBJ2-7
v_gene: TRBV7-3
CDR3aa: CASSPSGVLGEQYF

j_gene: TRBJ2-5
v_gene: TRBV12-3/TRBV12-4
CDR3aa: CASSFSRGETQYF

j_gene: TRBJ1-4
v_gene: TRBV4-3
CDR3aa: CASSQWRGVATNEKLFF

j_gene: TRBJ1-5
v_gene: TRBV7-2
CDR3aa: CASSPGQGGRWPQHF

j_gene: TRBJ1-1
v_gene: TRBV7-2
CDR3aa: CASSTRGGNTEAFF

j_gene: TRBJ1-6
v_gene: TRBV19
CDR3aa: CASSILGGDSPLHF

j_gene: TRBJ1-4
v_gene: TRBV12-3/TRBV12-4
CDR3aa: CASSSENTNEKLFF

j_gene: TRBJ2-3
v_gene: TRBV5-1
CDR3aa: CASSWSSGTDTQYF

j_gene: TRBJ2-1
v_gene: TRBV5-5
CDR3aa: CASSLDLALSYNEQFF

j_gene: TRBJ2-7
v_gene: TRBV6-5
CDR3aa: CASSLDRYEQYF

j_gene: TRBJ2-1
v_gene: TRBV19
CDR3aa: CASSIAYNANEQFF

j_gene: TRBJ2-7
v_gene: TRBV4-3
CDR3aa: CASSQDSSYEQYF

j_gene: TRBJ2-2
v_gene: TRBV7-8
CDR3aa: CASSLGFSPNTGELFF

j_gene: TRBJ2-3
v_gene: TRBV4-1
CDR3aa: CASSQVTSGTDTQYF

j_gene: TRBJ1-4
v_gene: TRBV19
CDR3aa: CASSIGEKLFF

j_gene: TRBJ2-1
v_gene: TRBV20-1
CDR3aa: CSAPGWTTNEQFF

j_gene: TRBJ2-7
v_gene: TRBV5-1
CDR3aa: CASMVAGGYEQYF

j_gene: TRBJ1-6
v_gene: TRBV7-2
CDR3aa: CASSLGQPVGTLHF

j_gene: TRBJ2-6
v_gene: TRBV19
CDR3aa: CASTPRGASGSRLTGANVLTF

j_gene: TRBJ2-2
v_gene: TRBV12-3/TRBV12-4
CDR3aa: CASTEGGRVTGELFF

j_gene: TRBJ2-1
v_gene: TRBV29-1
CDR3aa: CSVEGLAGGPAEQFF

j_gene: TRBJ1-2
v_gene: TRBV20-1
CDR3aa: CSARDSVAPRGYGYTF

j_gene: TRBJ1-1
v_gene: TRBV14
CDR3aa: CASSQYPVSNTEAFF

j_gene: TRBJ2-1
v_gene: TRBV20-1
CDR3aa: CSAKAGSHNEQFF

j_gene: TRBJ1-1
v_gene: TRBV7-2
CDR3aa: CASSSTPDGYEAFF

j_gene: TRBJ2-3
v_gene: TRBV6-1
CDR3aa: CASIGDWDTQYF

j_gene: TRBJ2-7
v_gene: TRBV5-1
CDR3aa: CASSRTPTYEQYF

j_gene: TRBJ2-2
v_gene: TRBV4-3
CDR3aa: CASSQGRITNTGELFF

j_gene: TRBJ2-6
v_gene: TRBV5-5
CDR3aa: CASSFQPLSGANVLTF

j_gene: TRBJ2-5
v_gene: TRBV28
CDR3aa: CATSGRAFETQYF

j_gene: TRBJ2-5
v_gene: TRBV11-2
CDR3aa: CASSSPGRETQYF

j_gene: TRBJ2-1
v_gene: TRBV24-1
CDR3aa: CATSDYLAGGGNEQFF

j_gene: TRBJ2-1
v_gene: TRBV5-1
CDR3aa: CASSFSGNEQFF

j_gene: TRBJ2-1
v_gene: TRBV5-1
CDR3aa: CASSVGLGLAATYNEQFF

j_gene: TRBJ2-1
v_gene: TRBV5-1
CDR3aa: CASSPLGEDKQFF

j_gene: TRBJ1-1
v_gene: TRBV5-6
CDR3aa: CASSLLERGPNTEAFF

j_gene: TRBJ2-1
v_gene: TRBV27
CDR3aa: CASSFRGSGMVDEQFF

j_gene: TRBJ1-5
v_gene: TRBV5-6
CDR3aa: CASSFGGGEQPQHF

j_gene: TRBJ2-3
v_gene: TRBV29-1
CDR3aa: CSVGTSGRWDTQYF

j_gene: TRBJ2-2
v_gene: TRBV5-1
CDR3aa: CASSYSRGVGELFF

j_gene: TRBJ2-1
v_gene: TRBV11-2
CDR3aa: CASSLESGDPLIGSYNEQFF

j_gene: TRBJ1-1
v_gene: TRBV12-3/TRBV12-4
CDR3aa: CASSLVSWNTEAFF

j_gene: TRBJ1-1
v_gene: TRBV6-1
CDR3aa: CASSASRASNTEAFF

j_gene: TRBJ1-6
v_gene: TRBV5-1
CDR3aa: CASSLTGEDSPLHF

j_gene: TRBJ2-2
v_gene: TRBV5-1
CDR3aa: CASSQSINRDRAATGELFF